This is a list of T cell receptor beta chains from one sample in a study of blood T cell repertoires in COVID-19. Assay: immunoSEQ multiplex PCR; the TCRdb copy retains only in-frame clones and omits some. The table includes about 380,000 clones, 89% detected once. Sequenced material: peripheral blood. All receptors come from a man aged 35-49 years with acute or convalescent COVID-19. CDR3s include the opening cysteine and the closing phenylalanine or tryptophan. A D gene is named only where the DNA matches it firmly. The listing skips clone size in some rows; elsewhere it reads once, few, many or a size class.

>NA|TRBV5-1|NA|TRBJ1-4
TGCGCCAGCAGCCTCCAGGTAGGGGCGGATGAAAAACTGTTTTTT
CASSLQVGADEKLFF
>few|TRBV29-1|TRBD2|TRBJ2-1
TGCAGCGTTGAATCCCCCCGGACTAGCGGGGTAGATGAGCAGTTCTTC
CSVESPRTSGVDEQFF
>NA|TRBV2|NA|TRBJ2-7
TGTGCCAGCAGAGCGGAGGGTCGGGGGAACGAGCAGTACTTC
CASRAEGRGNEQYF
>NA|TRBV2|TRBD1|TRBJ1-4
TGTGCCAGCCAGCCGGGACAGTTCTCTAATGAAAAACTGTTTTTT
CASQPGQFSNEKLFF
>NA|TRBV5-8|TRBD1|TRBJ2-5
TGTGCCAGCAGCCGGGACAGCTTCCAAGAGACCCAGTACTTC
CASSRDSFQETQYF
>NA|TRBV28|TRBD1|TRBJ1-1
TGTGCCAGCAGTTTAGGGACAGGGACCCAAGCTTTCTTT
CASSLGTGTQAFF
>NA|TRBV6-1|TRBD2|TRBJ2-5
TGTGCCAGCAGTGTAGCGGGGGGGTTTCAAGAGACCCAGTACTTC
CASSVAGGFQETQYF
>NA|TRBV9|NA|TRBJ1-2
TGTGCCAGCAGCGTAGTTGGGGGGAACAACTATGGCTACACCTTC
CASSVVGGNNYGYTF
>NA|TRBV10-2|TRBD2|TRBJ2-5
TGCGCCAGCAGTGAGGGTATCACTAGCGGCCAAGAGACCCAGTACTTC
CASSEGITSGQETQYF
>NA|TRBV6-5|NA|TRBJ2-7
TGTGCCAGCAGTCTTCGACCGGGCTACGAGCAGTACTTC
CASSLRPGYEQYF
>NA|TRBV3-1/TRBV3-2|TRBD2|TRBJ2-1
TGTGCCAGCAGCCAAGTTAGCGGGGGGCGCAATGAGCAGTTCTTC
CASSQVSGGRNEQFF
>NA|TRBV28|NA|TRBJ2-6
TGTGCCAGCAGTTTATCATCCTTCAGGGACTCTGGGGCCAACGTCCTGACTTTC
CASSLSSFRDSGANVLTF
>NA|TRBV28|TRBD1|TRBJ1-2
TGTGCCAGCACCCCGGGGACAGTCTATGGCTACACCTTC
CASTPGTVYGYTF
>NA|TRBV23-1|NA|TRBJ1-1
TGCGCCAGCAGTCACGAAAGGGGTACTGAAGCTTTCTTT
CASSHERGTEAFF
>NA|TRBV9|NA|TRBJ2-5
TGTGCCAGCAGCGCTGACTATCGGCCAGAGACCCAGTACTTC
CASSADYRPETQYF
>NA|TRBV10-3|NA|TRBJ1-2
TGTGCCATCAGTGAGGCGCCCGGGACTCAACTCGCGGGCTATGGCTACACCTTC
CAISEAPGTQLAGYGYTF
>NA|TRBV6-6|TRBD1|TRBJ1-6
TGTGCCAGCACCCAAGACAGGGACGGGGATTCACCCCTCCACTTT
CASTQDRDGDSPLHF
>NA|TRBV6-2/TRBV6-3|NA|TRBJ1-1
TGTGCCAGCAGTTCCCGGACGCAAGCGGAGATGAACACTGAAGCTTTCTTT
CASSSRTQAEMNTEAFF
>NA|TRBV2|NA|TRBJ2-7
TGTGCCAGCAGTGAAGCGGCGGTAAGCTCCTACGAGCAGTACTTC
CASSEAAVSSYEQYF
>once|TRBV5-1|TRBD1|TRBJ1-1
TGCGCCAGCAGCTTGACCGAAGGGGGCAGCCGGGAAGCTTTCTTT
CASSLTEGGSREAFF
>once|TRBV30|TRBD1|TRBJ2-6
TGTGCCTGGAAACGGGACAGGACCTCCTCTGGGGCCAACGTCCTGACTTTC
CAWKRDRTSSGANVLTF
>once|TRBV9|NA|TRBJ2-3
TGTGCCAGCAGCGTAGAAACTTTTGGTCCAGATACGCAGTATTTT
CASSVETFGPDTQYF
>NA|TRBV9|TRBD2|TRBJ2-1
TGTGCCAGCAGCGCAGGACTAGCGGGAGCTATCGATGAGCAGTTCTTC
CASSAGLAGAIDEQFF
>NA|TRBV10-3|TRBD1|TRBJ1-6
TGTGCCATCAGTGAGTCTTCCGGGACAGACAATTCACCCCTCCACTTT
CAISESSGTDNSPLHF
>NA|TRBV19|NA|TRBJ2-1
TGTGCCAGTAGTATTCGTTCGGGGGGCGTACAGTTCTTC
CASSIRSGGVQFF
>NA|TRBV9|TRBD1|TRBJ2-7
TGTGCCAGCAGCGGGACAATAGGGACAGGTGACGGCTACGAGCAGTACTTC
CASSGTIGTGDGYEQYF
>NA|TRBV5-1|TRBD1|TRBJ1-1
TGCGCCAGCAGCGGGACGACAGGGACCCCTAAAGCTTTCTTT
CASSGTTGTPKAFF
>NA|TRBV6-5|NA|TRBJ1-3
TGTGCCAGCAGCCGAGACAACCCCTCTAGAAACACCATATATTTT
CASSRDNPSRNTIYF
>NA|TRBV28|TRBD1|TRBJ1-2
TGTGCCAGCAGTCTACACCCCAGGGACAGGGAAAACTATGGCTACACCTTC
CASSLHPRDRENYGYTF
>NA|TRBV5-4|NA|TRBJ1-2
TGTGCCAGCAGCTCGGGGGGCGCAATCTATGGCTACACCTTC
CASSSGGAIYGYTF
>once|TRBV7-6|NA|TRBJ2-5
TGTGCCAGCAGCTCAGGGCAGCAAGAGACCCAGTACTTC
CASSSGQQETQYF
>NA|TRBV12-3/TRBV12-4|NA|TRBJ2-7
TGTGCCAGCAGCGGGGGTTCCCCGCCCGAGCAGTACTTC
CASSGGSPPEQYF
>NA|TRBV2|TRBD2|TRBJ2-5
TGTGCCAGCAGTGCGACTAGCGGCGCCACGACCCAGTACTTC
CASSATSGATTQYF
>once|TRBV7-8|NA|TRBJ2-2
TGTGCCAGCAGCTCCCGGATCCCACTCAAAAGGGGGAGTGGCACCGGGGAGCTGTTTTTT
CASSSRIPLKRGSGTGELFF
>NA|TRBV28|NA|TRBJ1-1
TGTGCCAGCAGGTCCCAGGGGAGAGGGAACACTGAAGCTTTCTTT
CASRSQGRGNTEAFF
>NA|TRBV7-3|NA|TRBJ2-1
TGTGCCAGCAGCCGAAATAAAAGGGGGGAGCAGTTCTTC
CASSRNKRGEQFF
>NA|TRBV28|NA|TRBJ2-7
TGTGCCAGCAGAGATGTGATGGGGCCCTCCTTC
CASRDVMGPSF
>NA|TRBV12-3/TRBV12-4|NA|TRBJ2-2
TGTGCCAGCAGTTTATCGGTGTACGGGGAGCTGTTTTTT
CASSLSVYGELFF
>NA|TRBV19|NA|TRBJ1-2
TGTGCCAGTAGTGGACAGCCATGGGATGGCTACACCTTC
CASSGQPWDGYTF
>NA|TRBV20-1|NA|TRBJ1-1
TGCAGTGCTAGTGAGACGGGGTACACTGAAGCTTTCTTT
CSASETGYTEAFF
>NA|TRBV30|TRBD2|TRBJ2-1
TGTGCCTGGAGTGTACGGCGCGGGAGCTTTTTCAATGAGCAGTTCTTC
CAWSVRRGSFFNEQFF
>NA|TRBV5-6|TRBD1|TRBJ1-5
TGTGCCAGCAGCGAACGGACAGGGTACGGGAAGCCCCAGCATTTT
CASSERTGYGKPQHF
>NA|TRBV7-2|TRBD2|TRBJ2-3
TGTGCCAGCAGCTTAGCGGTACTAGCGTTCGATACGCAGTATTTT
CASSLAVLAFDTQYF
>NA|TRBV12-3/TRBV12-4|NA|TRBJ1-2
TGTGCCAGCAGTTTAGTGGCGGCGGAAGGCTACACCTTC
CASSLVAAEGYTF
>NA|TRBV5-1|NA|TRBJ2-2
TGCGCCAGCAGCTTGGGGGGCCGACTCACAACGAACACCGGGGAGCTGTTTTTT
CASSLGGRLTTNTGELFF